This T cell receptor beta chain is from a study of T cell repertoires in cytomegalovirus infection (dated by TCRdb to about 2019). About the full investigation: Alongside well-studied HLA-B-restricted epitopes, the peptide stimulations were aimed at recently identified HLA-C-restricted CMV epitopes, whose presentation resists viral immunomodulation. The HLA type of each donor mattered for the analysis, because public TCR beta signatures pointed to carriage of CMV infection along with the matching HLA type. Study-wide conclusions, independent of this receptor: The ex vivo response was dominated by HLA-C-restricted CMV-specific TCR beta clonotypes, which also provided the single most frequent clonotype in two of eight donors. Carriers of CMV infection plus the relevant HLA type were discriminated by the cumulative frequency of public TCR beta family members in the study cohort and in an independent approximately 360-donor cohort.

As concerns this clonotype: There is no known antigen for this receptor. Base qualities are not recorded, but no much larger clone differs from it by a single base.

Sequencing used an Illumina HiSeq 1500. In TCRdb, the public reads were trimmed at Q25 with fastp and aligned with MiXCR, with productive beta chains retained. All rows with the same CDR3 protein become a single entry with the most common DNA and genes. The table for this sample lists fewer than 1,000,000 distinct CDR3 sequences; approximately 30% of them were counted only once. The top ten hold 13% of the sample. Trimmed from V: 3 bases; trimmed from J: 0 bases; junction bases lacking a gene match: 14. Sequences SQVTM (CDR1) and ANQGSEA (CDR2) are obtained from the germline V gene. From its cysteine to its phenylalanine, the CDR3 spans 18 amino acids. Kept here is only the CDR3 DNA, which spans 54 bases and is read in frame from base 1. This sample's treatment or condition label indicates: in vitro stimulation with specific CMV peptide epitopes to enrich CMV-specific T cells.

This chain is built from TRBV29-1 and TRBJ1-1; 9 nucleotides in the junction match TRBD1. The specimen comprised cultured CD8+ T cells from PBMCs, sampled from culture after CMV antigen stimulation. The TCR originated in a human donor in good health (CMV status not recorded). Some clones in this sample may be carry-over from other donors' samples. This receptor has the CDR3 CSVEARMTGTGMNTEAFF. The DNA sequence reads TGCAGCGTTGAGGCACGGATGACCGGGACAGGGATGAACACTGAAGCTTTCTTT.